The 20 T cell receptor beta chains below all came from one sample that was sequenced in a study of OX40 agonist ivuxolimab in advanced cancers. The protocol used for the library was the immunoSEQ multiplex PCR assay. Entries here come from immuneACCESS through TCRdb and include only in-frame sequences with V and J called. Some clones fail to appear in such tables; in the studies checked, an unresolved V gene covers under half of the shortfall, and the cause of the remainder is unknown. This sample is represented by tens of thousands of clones; nearly 90% of them were singletons. Roughly 0.29% of the sample belongs to the ten largest clones. This material consisted of CD4+ or CD8+ T cells sorted from blood, taken in a trial of the OX40 agonist ivuxolimab. The receptors here all came from an adult with an advanced solid tumor such as melanoma, head and neck, liver or kidney cancer.

The gene calls are TRBV19 and TRBJ2-2, with 13 bases that match TRBD2. This CDR3 is built from 17 residues. Germline CDR1 reads LNHDA; CDR2 reads SQIVND (reference sequence). After removal of 5 bases from V and 8 bases from J, the junction contained 11 bases not matched to a gene. CDR3 sequence reads: CASSPTRRTSGRGELFF. The CDR3 nucleotides are TGTGCCAGTAGTCCCACGCGTCGGACTAGCGGGAGAGGGGAGCTGTTTTTT.

The chain uses TRBV6-6 and TRBJ1-4; D not resolved. Per germline, CDR1 MNHNY and CDR2 SVGAGI (reference sequence). V lost 5 bases to trimming and J lost 4 bases, with 14 bases between them. This CDR3 region has 15 residues. The chain's CDR3 is CASSLREEVNEKLFF. The CDR3 bases are TGTGCCAGCAGTCTGCGGGAGGAAGTTAATGAAAAACTGTTTTTT.

The V call is TRBV7-6, the J call TRBJ2-7; unclear D gene. Germline V lookup: CDR1 SGHVS, CDR2 FNYEAQ. Between the trimmed V and J ends, which lost 4 bases and 4 bases, there was a span of 8 bases. The CDR3 has 12 amino acids. The DNA for the CDR3 is TGTGCCAGCAGCTCGGGCCCTTACGAGCAGTACTTC. Amino acids: CASSSGPYEQYF.

This clone was seen a handful of times. The V call is TRBV5-8, the J call TRBJ1-2, with D possibly TRBD1 on 5 matching bases. The CDR3 loop spans 15 amino acids. V gave up 6 bases and J gave up 3 bases, with 18 bases separating them. Germline values: CDR1 SGHTS, CDR2 YDEGEE. This chain's CDR3 is CASNPQGTVHYGYTF. In DNA form, the CDR3 reads TGTGCCAGCAACCCGCAGGGAACGGTCCACTATGGCTACACCTTC.

The CDR3, as DNA: TGCGCCAGCACCCAGACTAGCGGGAGTTTAGATACGCAGTATTTT. Amino acid sequence: CASTQTSGSLDTQYF. The rearrangement uses TRBV5-1 and TRBJ2-3, with TRBD2 identical over 12 bases. CDR3 length equals 15 residues. Losses at the gene ends were 6 bases for V and 5 bases for J; bases not matched to a gene: 7. The germline CDR1 and CDR2 sequences are SGHRS and YFSETQ.

This chain links TRBV19 with TRBJ1-4; D not certain. Germline V gene sequence: CDR1 LNHDA, CDR2 SQIVND (reference sequence). With 2 bases removed from V and 3 bases from J, the gap between germline ends came to 7 bases. This CDR3 contains 14 residues. The CDR3 region is CASSIQSSNEKLFF. CDR3 DNA sequence: TGTGCCAGTAGTATACAGAGTTCTAATGAAAAACTGTTTTTT.

The count of this clone is one. The chain links TRBV5-6 to TRBJ1-1; D might be TRBD1 (5 bases). The V end lost 2 bases, the J end lost 3 bases, and 14 bases lay between the germline ends. The germline gives CDR1 SGHDT, CDR2 YYEEEE. The CDR3 length is 15 residues. The CDR3 DNA follows: TGTGCCAGCAGCTTTGTCGCCACAGGATACACTGAAGCTTTCTTT. It translates to CASSFVATGYTEAFF.

This chain joins TRBV27 and TRBJ1-4; 7 nucleotides match TRBD1. The germline V gene has CDR1 MNHEY and CDR2 SMNVEV (reference sequence). Trimming at V came to 4 bases and at J to 4 bases, leaving 12 bases not matched to a gene. The CDR3 has 17 residues. The CDR3 sequence is CASSSGYRQGYNEKLFF. As DNA, the CDR3 is TGTGCCAGCAGTTCAGGATACCGACAGGGTTATAATGAAAAACTGTTTTTT. The full variable domain, in which reference TRBV27 and TRBJ1-4 provide the parts outside the CDR3, is EAQVTQNPRYLITVTGKKLTVTCSQNMNHEYMSWYRQDPGLGLRQIYYSMNVEVTDKGDVPEGYKVSRKEKRNFPLILESPSPNQTSLYFCASSSGYRQGYNEKLFFGSGTQLSVL.

The genes are TRBV18 and TRBJ2-5; no reliable D call. The germline CDR1 and CDR2 sequences are KGHSH and LQKENI. V lost 4 bases, J lost 6 bases, and 12 bases lay in between. The CDR3 covers 13 residues. CDR3 amino acids: CASSLTPAQTQYF. CDR3 sequence (DNA): TGTGCCAGCTCACTCACCCCCGCCCAGACCCAGTACTTC. Full variable domain (remainder filled in from reference TRBV18 and TRBJ2-5): NAGVMQNPRHLVRRRGQEARLRCSPMKGHSHVYWYRQLPEEGLKFMVYLQKENIIDESGMPKERFSAEFPKEGPSILRIQQVVRGDSAAYFCASSLTPAQTQYFGPGTRLLVL.

The chain uses TRBV5-4 and TRBJ2-6; no clear D. V shed 5 bases and J shed 0 bases, with 9 bases lying between them. The CDR3 covers 15 residues. Germline CDR1 reads SGHNT; CDR2 reads YYREEE (reference sequence). In nucleotides, the CDR3 is TGTGCCAGCAGGGCAGAGTTCTCTGGGGCCAACGTCCTGACTTTC. It encodes CASRAEFSGANVLTF.

The rearrangement links TRBV7-2 to TRBJ2-1; 11 bases match TRBD1. This CDR3 comprises 14 residues. The V gene end was trimmed by 3 bases and the J gene end by 8 bases; junction bases not matched to a gene: 3. The germline CDR1 and CDR2 sequences are SGHTA and FQGNSA. The CDR3 DNA sequence: TGTGCCAGCAGCTTGGACAGGGGGCTTGATGAGCAGTTCTTC. Translation: CASSLDRGLDEQFF.

The chain links TRBV15 to TRBJ2-7; possibly TRBD1 for D (6 bases). Germline CDR1 LNHNV, CDR2 YYDKDF (reference sequence). The CDR3 has 17 residues. V lost 6 bases and J 5 bases, leaving 26 bases between the germline ends. CDR3 region: CATRTGSGAPHRDEQYF. CDR3 DNA: TGTGCCACCAGGACTGGGTCAGGGGCTCCCCACAGAGACGAGCAGTACTTC.

The chain carries TRBV12-5 and TRBJ1-3; tentative D call: TRBD1 (6 bases). The CDR3 is made up of 14 amino acids. The germline gives CDR1 LGHNT, CDR2 FRNRAP. Trimming took 1 base from V and 2 from J, leaving 6 bases between them. CDR3 protein: CASGLGTAGNTIYF. In DNA form, the CDR3 reads TGTGCTAGTGGTTTGGGGACAGCTGGAAACACCATATATTTT.

This chain links TRBV9 with TRBJ2-1, with 11 bases aligning to TRBD2. Trimming at V came to 8 bases and at J to 2 bases, leaving 12 bases not matched to a gene. The CDR3 length is 17 residues. Germline V gene lookup returns CDR1 SGDLS and CDR2 YYNGEE. CDR3 residues: CARLWLAGGGAYNEQFF. In nucleotides, the CDR3 is TGTGCCAGATTGTGGCTAGCGGGAGGAGGGGCCTACAATGAGCAGTTCTTC.

V usage is TRBV9 and J usage is TRBJ1-6; D remains ambiguous. Germline V gene lookup returns CDR1 SGDLS and CDR2 YYNGEE. Trimming left V 0 bases short and J 7 bases short, with 5 bases between. The CDR3 totals 13 residues. CDR3: CASSVAVNSPLHF. The CDR3 bases are TGTGCCAGCAGCGTAGCAGTGAATTCACCCCTCCACTTT.

The chain links TRBV2 to TRBJ2-3; 11 nucleotides line up with TRBD1. Per germline, CDR1 SNHLY and CDR2 FYNNEI. The CDR3 totals 16 residues. V gave up 6 bases and J gave up 6 bases; unmatched junction bases: 11. CDR3 in amino acids: CASSATRTGGKDTQYF. In DNA, the CDR3 is TGTGCCAGCAGCGCCACTAGGACAGGGGGCAAGGATACGCAGTATTTT.

The chain employs TRBV5-8 and TRBJ2-1; TRBD2 aligns across 9 bases. Germline lookup yields CDR1 SGHTS and CDR2 YDEGEE. CDR3 length equals 15 residues. V lost 0 bases, J lost 6 bases, and 4 bases stayed unmatched. The CDR3, as DNA: TGTGCCAGCAGCTTGGCGACTAGCGGAGTCAATGAGCAGTTCTTC. Protein sequence: CASSLATSGVNEQFF. The full variable domain, with the rest looked up from reference TRBV5-8 and TRBJ2-1, is EAGVTQSPTHLIKTRGQQATLRCSPISGHTSVYWYQQALGLGLQFLLWYDEGEERNRGNFPPRFSGRQFPNYSSELNVNALELEDSALYLCASSLATSGVNEQFFGPGTRLTVL.

Only a few counts were recorded for this clone. The rearrangement uses TRBV7-9 and TRBJ2-1; D gene unclear. The germline V gene has CDR1 SEHNR and CDR2 FQNEAQ (reference sequence). CDR3 length: 17 residues. Trimming cost V 4 bases and J 4 bases, with 20 bases left between them. CDR3 DNA sequence: TGTGCCAGCAGCTCAAGATCGGCCCGTACCACATACAATGAGCAGTTCTTC. Protein sequence: CASSSRSARTTYNEQFF.

The V and J genes are TRBV6-6 and TRBJ1-2; D call uncertain. Trimming took off 0 bases at V and 6 bases at J, with 5 bases between the two ends. This CDR3 contains 12 residues. Germline loops: CDR1 MNHNY, CDR2 SVGAGI (reference sequence). CDR3 DNA sequence: TGTGCCAGCAGTTACTCTAAGGATGGCTACACCTTC. This gives the protein CASSYSKDGYTF.

The rearrangement joins TRBV29-1 to TRBJ2-3, with 13 bases fitting TRBD2. The germline V gene has CDR1 SQVTM and CDR2 ANQGSEA. Trimming removed 6 bases from V and 4 bases from J; junction bases left unmatched: 10. CDR3 size: 16 residues. CDR3 in amino acids: CSVGRGLAGDPDTQYF. For the CDR3, the DNA is TGCAGCGTGGGGAGAGGACTAGCGGGAGACCCAGATACGCAGTATTTT.